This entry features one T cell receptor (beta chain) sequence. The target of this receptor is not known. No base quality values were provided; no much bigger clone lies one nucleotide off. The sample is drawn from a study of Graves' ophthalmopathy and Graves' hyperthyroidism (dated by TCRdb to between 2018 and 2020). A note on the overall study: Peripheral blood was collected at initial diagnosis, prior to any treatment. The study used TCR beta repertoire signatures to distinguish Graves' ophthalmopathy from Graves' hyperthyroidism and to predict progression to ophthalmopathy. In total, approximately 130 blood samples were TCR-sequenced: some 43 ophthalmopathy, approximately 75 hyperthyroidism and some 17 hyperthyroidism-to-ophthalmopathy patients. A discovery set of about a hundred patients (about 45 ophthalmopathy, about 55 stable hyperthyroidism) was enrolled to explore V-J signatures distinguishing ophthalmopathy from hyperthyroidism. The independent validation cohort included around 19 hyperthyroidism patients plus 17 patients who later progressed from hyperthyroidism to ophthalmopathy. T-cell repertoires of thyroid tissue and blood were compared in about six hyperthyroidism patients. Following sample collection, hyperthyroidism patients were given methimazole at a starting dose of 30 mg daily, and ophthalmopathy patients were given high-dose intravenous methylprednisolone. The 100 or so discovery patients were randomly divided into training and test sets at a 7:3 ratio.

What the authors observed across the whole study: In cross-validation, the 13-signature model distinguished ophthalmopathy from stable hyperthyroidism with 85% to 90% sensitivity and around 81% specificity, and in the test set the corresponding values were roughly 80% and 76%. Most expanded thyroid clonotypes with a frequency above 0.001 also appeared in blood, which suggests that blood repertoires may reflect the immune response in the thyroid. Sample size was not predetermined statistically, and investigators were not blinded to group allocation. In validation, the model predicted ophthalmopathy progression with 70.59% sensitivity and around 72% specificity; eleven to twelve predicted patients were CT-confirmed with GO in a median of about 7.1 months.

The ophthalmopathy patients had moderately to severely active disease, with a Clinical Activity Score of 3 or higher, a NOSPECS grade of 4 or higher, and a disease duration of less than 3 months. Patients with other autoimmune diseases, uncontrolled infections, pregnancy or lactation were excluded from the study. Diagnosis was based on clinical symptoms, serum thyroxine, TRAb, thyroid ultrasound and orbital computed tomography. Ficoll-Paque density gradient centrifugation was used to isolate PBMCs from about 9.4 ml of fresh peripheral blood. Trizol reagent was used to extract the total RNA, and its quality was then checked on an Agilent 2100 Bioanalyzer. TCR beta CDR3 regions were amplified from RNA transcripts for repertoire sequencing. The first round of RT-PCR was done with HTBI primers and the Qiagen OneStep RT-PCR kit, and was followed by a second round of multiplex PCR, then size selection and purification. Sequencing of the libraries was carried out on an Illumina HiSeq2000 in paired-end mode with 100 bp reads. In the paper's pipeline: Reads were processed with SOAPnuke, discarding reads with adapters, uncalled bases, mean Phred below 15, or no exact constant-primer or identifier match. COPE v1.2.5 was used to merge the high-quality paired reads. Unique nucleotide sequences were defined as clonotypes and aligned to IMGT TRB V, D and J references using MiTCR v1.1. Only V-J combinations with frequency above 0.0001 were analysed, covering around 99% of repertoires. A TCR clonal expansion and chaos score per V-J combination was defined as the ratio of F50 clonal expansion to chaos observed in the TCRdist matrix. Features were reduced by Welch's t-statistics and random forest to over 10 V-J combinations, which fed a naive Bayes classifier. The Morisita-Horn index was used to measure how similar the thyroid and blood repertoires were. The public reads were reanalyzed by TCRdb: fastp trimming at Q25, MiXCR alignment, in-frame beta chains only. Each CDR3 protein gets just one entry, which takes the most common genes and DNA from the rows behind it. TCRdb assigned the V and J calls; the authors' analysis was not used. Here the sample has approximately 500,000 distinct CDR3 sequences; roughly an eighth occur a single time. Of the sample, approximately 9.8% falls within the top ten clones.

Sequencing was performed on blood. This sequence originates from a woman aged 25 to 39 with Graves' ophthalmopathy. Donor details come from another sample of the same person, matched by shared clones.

The DNA sequence is given as TGTGCCAGCAGCTTACGAGACAGGGCGGTAAGCACTGAAGCTTTCTTT. It translates as CASSLRDRAVSTEAFF. The chain couples TRBV11-1 to TRBJ1-1, with TRBD1 identical over 7 junction bases. Via the germline V gene (reference sequence), CDR1 is SGHAT and CDR2 FQDESV. Trimming removed 2 bases from V and 4 bases from J; the gene matches leave 10 bases unexplained. Taken from cysteine to phenylalanine, the CDR3 has 16 residues. The DNA shown is the 48-base CDR3, in frame from base 1.